This paragraph reports one T cell receptor (beta chain). No antigen is known for it. It is likely a read error, because the conserved phenylalanine at the end of the CDR3 is missing. The DNA is left out, because the CDR3 cannot be placed on it with certainty; the CDR3 is given as TCRdb lists it. Each sample had two DNA replicates, 0.5 ug blood or around 1.6 ug tissue. Generated by immunoSEQ multiplex PCR, the TCRdb table keeps only in-frame clones and is missing some. The table records tens of thousands of clones, around four fifths of them present only once. The CDR3 has 14 amino acids, counting both end residues. Germline V gives CDR1 MGHRA, CDR2 YSYEKL. This sample stems from a study of early stage breast cancer tumors. For the study at large: Most of the 16 invasive tumors were ER+, PR+ and HER2-. Average read coverage per sample was 7.5 to 10-fold.

Study outcomes and limitations: Tumors had about 2.3-fold higher T cell density than normal breast.

This receptor was obtained from a person aged 45 to 59 with breast cancer. The sequenced sample was blood. J is TRBJ1-2 and V is TRBV4-1. CDR3 region: CASSQREGPVSSVY.